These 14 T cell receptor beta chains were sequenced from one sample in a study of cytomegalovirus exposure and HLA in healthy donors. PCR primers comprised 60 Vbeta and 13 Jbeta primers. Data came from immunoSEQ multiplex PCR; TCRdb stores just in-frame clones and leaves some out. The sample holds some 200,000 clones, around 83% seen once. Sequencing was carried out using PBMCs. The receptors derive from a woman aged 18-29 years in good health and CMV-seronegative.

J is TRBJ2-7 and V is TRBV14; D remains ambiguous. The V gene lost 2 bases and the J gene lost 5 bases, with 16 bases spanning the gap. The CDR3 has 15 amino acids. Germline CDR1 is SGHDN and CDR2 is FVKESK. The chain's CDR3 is CASSQQISPGNEQYF. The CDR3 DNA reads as TGTGCCAGCAGCCAACAAATTTCTCCAGGAAACGAGCAGTACTTC.

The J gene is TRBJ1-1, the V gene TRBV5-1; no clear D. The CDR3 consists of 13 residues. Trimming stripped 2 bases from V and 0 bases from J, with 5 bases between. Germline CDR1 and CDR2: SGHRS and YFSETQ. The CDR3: CASSFNMNTEAFF. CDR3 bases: TGCGCCAGCAGCTTCAACATGAACACTGAAGCTTTCTTT.

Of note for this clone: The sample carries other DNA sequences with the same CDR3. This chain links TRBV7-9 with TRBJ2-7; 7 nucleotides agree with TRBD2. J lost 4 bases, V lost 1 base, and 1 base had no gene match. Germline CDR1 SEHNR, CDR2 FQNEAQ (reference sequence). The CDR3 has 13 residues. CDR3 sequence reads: CASSLVGGYEQYF. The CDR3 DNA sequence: TGTGCCAGCAGCTTAGTGGGAGGGTACGAGCAGTACTTC.

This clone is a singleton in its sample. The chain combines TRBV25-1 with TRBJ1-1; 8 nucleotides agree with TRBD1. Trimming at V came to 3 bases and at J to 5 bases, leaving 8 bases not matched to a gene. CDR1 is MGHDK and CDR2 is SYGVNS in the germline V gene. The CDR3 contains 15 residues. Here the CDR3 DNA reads TGTGCCAGCAGTGATTCCCAGGGGGCGCTGACTGAAGCTTTCTTT. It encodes CASSDSQGALTEAFF.

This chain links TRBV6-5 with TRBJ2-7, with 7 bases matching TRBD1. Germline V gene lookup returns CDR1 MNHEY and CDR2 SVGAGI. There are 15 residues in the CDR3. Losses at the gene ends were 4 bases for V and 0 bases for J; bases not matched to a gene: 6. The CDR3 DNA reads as TGTGCCAGCAGTTGGACAGGTGGAGCCTCCTACGAGCAGTACTTC. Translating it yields CASSWTGGASYEQYF.

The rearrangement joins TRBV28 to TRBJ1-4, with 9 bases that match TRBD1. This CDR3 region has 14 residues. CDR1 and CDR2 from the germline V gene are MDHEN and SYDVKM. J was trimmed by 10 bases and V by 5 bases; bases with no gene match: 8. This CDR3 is CASSEGQGLGKLFF. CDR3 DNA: TGTGCCAGCAGTGAAGGACAGGGGTTGGGAAAACTGTTTTTT.

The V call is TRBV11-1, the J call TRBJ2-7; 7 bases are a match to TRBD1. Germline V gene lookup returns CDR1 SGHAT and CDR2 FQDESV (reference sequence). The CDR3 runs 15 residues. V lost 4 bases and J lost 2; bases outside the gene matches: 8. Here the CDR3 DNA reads TGTGCCAGCAGCTCGCGGACAGGAAGGACCTACGAGCAGTACTTC. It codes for CASSSRTGRTYEQYF.

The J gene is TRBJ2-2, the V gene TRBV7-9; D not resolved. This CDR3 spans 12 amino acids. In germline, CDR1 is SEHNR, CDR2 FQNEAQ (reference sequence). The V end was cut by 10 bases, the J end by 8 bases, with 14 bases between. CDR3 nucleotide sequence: TGTGCCAAGACTCCTTTAGAAGGGGAGCTGTTTTTT. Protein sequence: CAKTPLEGELFF.

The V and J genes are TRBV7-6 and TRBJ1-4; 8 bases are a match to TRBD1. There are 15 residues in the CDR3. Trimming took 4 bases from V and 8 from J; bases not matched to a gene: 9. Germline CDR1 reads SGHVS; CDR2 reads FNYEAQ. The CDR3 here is CASSWETGAFEKLFF. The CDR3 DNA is TGTGCCAGCAGCTGGGAGACAGGGGCATTCGAAAAACTGTTTTTT.

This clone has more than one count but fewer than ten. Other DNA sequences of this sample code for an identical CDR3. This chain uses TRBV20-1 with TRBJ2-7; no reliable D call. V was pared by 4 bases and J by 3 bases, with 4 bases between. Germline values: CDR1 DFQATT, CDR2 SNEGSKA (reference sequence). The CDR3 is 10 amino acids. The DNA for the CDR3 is TGCAGTGCTATGCGCTACGAGCAGTACTTC. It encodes CSAMRYEQYF.

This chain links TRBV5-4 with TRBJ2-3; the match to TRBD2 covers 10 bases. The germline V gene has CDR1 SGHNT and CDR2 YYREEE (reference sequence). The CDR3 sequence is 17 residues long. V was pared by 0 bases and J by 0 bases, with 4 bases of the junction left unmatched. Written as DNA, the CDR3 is TGTGCCAGCAGCTTGGCGGTAGCGGGAGGTAGCACAGATACGCAGTATTTT. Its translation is CASSLAVAGGSTDTQYF.

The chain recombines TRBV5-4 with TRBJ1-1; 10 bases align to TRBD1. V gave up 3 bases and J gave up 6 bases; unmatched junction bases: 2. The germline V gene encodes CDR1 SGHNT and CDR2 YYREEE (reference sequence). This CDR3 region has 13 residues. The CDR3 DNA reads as TGTGCCAGCAGCTACGGACAGGGGGCTGAAGCTTTCTTT. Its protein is CASSYGQGAEAFF. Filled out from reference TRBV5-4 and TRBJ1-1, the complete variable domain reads ETGVTQSPTHLIKTRGQQVTLRCSSQSGHNTVSWYQQALGQGPQFIFQYYREEENGRGNFPPRFSGLQFPNYSSELNVNALELDDSALYLCASSYGQGAEAFFGQGTRLTVV.

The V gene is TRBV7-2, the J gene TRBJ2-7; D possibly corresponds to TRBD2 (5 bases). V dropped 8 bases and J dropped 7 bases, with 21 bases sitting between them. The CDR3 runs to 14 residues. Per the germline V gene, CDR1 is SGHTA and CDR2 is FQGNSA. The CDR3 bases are TGTGCCAGCGGTCGAGGGCATACTCCTTATGAGCAGTACTTC. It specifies CASGRGHTPYEQYF.

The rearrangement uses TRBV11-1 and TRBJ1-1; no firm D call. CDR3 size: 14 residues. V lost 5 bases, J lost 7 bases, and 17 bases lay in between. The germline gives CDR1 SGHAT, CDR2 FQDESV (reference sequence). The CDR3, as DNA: TGTGCCAGCAGCGGCGGTCGGTCCGTTGTTGAAGCTTTCTTT. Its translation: CASSGGRSVVEAFF. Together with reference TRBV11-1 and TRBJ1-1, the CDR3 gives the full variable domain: EAEVAQSPRYKITEKSQAVAFWCDPISGHATLYWYRQILGQGPELLVQFQDESVVDDSQLPKDRFSAERLKGVDSTLKIQPAELGDSAMYLCASSGGRSVVEAFFGQGTRLTVV.